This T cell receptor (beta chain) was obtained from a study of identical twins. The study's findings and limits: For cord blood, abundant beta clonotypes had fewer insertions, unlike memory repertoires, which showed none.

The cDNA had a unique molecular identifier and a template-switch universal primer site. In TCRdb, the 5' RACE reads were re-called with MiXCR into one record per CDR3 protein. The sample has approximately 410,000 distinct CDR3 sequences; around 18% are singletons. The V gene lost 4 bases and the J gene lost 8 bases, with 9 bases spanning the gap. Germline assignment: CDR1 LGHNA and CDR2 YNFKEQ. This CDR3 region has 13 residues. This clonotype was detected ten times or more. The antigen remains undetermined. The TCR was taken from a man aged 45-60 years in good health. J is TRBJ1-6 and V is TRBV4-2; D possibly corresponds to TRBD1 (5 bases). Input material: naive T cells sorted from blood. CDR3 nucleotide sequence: TGTGCCAGCAGCCCCAGGGCTTATTCACCCCTCCACTTT. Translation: CASSPRAYSPLHF.